This T cell receptor beta chain emerged from a study of T cells expressing NK-cell markers. Study information: Sorted CD3+CD56-NKG2C+, CD3+CD56+NKG2C- and CD3+CD56+NKG2C+ T cells were the source of the TCR beta repertoires.

The length of the CDR3 is 15 residues. CDR1 is LGHDT, CDR2 YNNKEL, per germline (reference sequence). The authors made TCR beta cDNA libraries by 5'RACE template switching. This switching added a universal primer site and UMIs. From the 5' RACE reads, TCRdb lists one entry per CDR3 protein and no DNA. There are 150,000 to 180,000 distinct CDR3 sequences in the sample, with approximately 35% held by the top ten. Overall study results and limits: More than 5 donors had dominant NKG2C+ clonotypes that comprised about 1.0-8% of their CD8+ T cells.

On this clonotype: The antigen is not known.

This sequence joins TRBV3-1 and TRBJ2-1; TCRdb selects TRBD1, and the lack of DNA leaves this call unchecked. The sample comprised blood T cells: a sorted CD56 or NKG2C T cell subset, CD4+ or CD8+ T cells, or bulk PBMC T cells (not recorded which). The clonotype comes from a woman aged 50 to 60 in good health. The chain's CDR3 is CASSQEGTLRNEQFF.